These 28 T cell receptor beta chains share one sample of origin, sequenced in a study of chemoradiotherapy in HPV16-positive cancers. The data were produced by immunoSEQ multiplex PCR, yet TCRdb's version contains in-frame clones alone and is incomplete. The table lists about 25,000 clones, just over 90% of them singletons. The input for sequencing was blood, taken from a patient who underwent chemoradiotherapy. These receptors were taken from a human donor with HPV-associated anogenital cancer.

V is TRBV27 and J is TRBJ2-7, with 12 bases fitting TRBD2. Germline V gene data show CDR1 as MNHEY and CDR2 as SMNVEV (reference sequence). V dropped 5 bases and J dropped 1; count of bases not matched to a gene: 6. The CDR3 covers 16 residues. CDR3 nucleotides: TGTGCCAGCAGTGTCGGGACTAGCGGGTTATCCTACGAGCAGTACTTC. Its protein product is CASSVGTSGLSYEQYF.

The CDR3 is CSVDPETQYF. The CDR3 DNA reads TGCAGCGTTGATCCAGAGACCCAGTACTTC. The genes are TRBV29-1 and TRBJ2-5; D is unclear. The CDR3 extends over 10 amino acids. V lost 3 bases to trimming and J lost 4 bases, with 3 bases between them. Germline values: CDR1 SQVTM, CDR2 ANQGSEA.

This clone was seen only once. This rearrangement joins TRBV5-4 to TRBJ2-3; 12 bases are shared with TRBD2. V gave up 4 bases and J gave up 7 bases; unmatched junction bases: 13. This CDR3 region has 17 residues. CDR1 SGHNT and CDR2 YYREEE come from the germline V gene (reference sequence). CDR3 DNA sequence: TGTGCCAGCAGCGTAAACACCGGGACTAGCGGGCTTAATACGCAGTATTTT. Its protein is CASSVNTGTSGLNTQYF.

This sequence joins TRBV6-5 and TRBJ2-5; the match to TRBD1 covers 8 bases. This CDR3 contains 16 residues. The V and J ends lost 1 base and 5 bases, in that order; junction bases with no gene match: 9. Germline V gene lookup returns CDR1 MNHEY and CDR2 SVGAGI. CDR3 coding DNA: TGTGCCAGCAGTTACTTCATTAGCAGGGGGCGGGAGACCCAGTACTTC. Encoded protein: CASSYFISRGRETQYF.

J is TRBJ2-1 and V is TRBV18; the match to TRBD2 covers 8 bases. CDR3 length: 14 amino acids. The V gene's germline CDR1 is KGHSH and CDR2 LQKENI. Trimming cost V 3 bases and J 9 bases; bases outside gene matches: 7. The CDR3 loop reads CASSPAGGQVEQFF. The CDR3 coding sequence is TGTGCCAGCTCACCGGCGGGAGGTCAGGTTGAGCAGTTCTTC.

The chain joins TRBV27 to TRBJ2-2; D may be TRBD1 or TRBD2 (5 bases each). Per the germline V gene, CDR1 is MNHEY and CDR2 is SMNVEV (reference sequence). Deletions cut 7 bases from V and 3 bases from J, with 15 bases between. This CDR3 has 15 residues. The DNA for the CDR3 is TGTGCCAGCACCTTTGGGGACCGATACACCGGGGAGCTGTTTTTT. Translated, it gives CASTFGDRYTGELFF.

The chain links TRBV9 to TRBJ2-7, with 11 bases fitting TRBD2. This CDR3 has 16 residues. V lost 4 bases and J lost 6; bases outside the gene matches: 12. Germline V CDR1 and CDR2: SGDLS, YYNGEE. The CDR3 bases are TGTGCCAGCAGCCCTCAACTAGCGGGGGACTCGGGCGAGCAGTACTTC. It codes for CASSPQLAGDSGEQYF.

CDR3: CATSIRGSYSNQPQHF. Here the CDR3 DNA reads TGTGCCACCAGCATCAGGGGGAGTTATAGCAATCAGCCCCAGCATTTT. V usage is TRBV15 and J usage is TRBJ1-5; 7 bases fit TRBD1. The germline V gene has CDR1 LNHNV and CDR2 YYDKDF (reference sequence). Trimming removed 4 bases from V and 0 bases from J; junction bases left unmatched: 6. This CDR3 has 16 residues.

The chain is built from TRBV7-2 and TRBJ2-5; TRBD2 might be the D (5 bases). V was cut by 0 bases and J by 5 bases, with 16 bases left in between. CDR3 size: 16 residues. CDR1 SGHTA and CDR2 FQGNSA come from the germline V gene. The CDR3 DNA follows: TGTGCCAGCAGCTTAGCGATCGGAACTAGTGACGAGACCCAGTACTTC. It codes for CASSLAIGTSDETQYF.

The rearrangement uses TRBV7-9 and TRBJ2-1, with a possible D match to TRBD1 (6 bases). Germline values: CDR1 SEHNR, CDR2 FQNEAQ (reference sequence). The CDR3 runs to 16 residues. Trimming took off 0 bases at V and 10 bases at J, with 19 bases between the two ends. CDR3 DNA sequence: TGTGCCAGCAGCTTAGCGACAGGATGGGTAACAAGCGAGCAGTTCTTC. This gives the protein CASSLATGWVTSEQFF.

The genes are TRBV5-1 and TRBJ2-7; D is perhaps TRBD1 (6 bases). The CDR3 is made up of 13 amino acids. From germline, CDR1 is SGHRS and CDR2 YFSETQ. Deletions cut 3 bases from V and 0 bases from J, with 7 bases between. The CDR3 coding sequence is TGCGCCAGCAGCTCACAGGGCTCCTACGAGCAGTACTTC. This translates into CASSSQGSYEQYF.

This chain connects TRBV2 to TRBJ2-1, with TRBD2 identical over 11 bases. V dropped 6 bases and J dropped 0; count of bases not matched to a gene: 4. CDR3 length: 16 amino acids. The germline CDR1 and CDR2 sequences are SNHLY and FYNNEI. The CDR3 bases are TGTGCCAGCAGAGGACTAGCGGGCCTCTCCTACAATGAGCAGTTCTTC. This translates into CASRGLAGLSYNEQFF.

This chain uses TRBV11-2 with TRBJ2-1; D might be TRBD1 (5 bases). The CDR3 spans 17 residues. Between the trimmed V and J ends, which lost 0 bases and 0 bases, there was a span of 12 bases. Germline V CDR1 and CDR2: SGHAT, FQNNGV. CDR3 sequence: CASSLEQAKSSYNEQFF. The CDR3 region has the DNA TGTGCCAGCAGCTTAGAACAGGCAAAGAGCTCCTACAATGAGCAGTTCTTC.

V is TRBV7-2 and J is TRBJ2-3; D gene ambiguous. The germline V and J ends were trimmed by 0 bases and 8 bases, with 9 bases remaining between them. CDR1 is SGHTA, CDR2 FQGNSA, per germline. CDR3 length: 13 amino acids. CDR3 nucleotide sequence: TGTGCCAGCAGCTTAGCGGATAAGGGTACGCAGTATTTT. This codes for CASSLADKGTQYF.

V and J are TRBV6-5 and TRBJ1-4, with a weak D call TRBD1 (6 bases). With 6 bases removed from V and 5 bases from J, the gap between germline ends came to 13 bases. The CDR3 runs to 14 residues. Looked up from germline, CDR1 is MNHEY and CDR2 is SVGAGI. The CDR3 sequence is CASSPTGINEKLFF. CDR3 sequence (DNA): TGTGCCAGCAGCCCCACAGGGATAAATGAAAAACTGTTTTTT.

This rearrangement joins TRBV18 to TRBJ2-1; D may be TRBD1 (5 bases). V shed 3 bases and J shed 5 bases, with 8 bases lying between them. The CDR3 sequence is 13 residues long. Looked up from germline, CDR1 is KGHSH and CDR2 is LQKENI. CDR3 loop: CASSPPTDNEQFF. The DNA for the CDR3 is TGTGCCAGCTCACCGCCGACAGACAATGAGCAGTTCTTC.

The chain links TRBV18 to TRBJ2-7; D is perhaps TRBD2 (6 bases). Trimming removed 3 bases from V and 3 bases from J, with 6 bases in between. CDR3 length: 12 residues. Germline CDR1 and CDR2: KGHSH and LQKENI. CDR3 residues: CASSPGGYEQYF. DNA for the CDR3: TGTGCCAGCTCACCGGGGGGCTACGAGCAGTACTTC.

This chain connects TRBV7-9 to TRBJ2-2, with D maybe TRBD2 (5 bases). Germline V gene sequence: CDR1 SEHNR, CDR2 FQNEAQ (reference sequence). This CDR3 comprises 14 residues. V lost 4 bases to trimming and J lost 9 bases, with 15 bases between them. The CDR3 reads CASSSGFPSRELFF. CDR3 DNA sequence: TGTGCCAGCAGCTCGGGATTCCCTTCTAGGGAGCTGTTTTTT.

This clone was observed once. V gene TRBV7-6 combines with J gene TRBJ2-7; no reliable D call. Germline V gene data show CDR1 as SGHVS and CDR2 as FNYEAQ. The V and J ends lost 1 base and 5 bases respectively, with 9 bases between them. The CDR3 spans 13 residues. The CDR3 DNA follows: TGTGCCAGCAGCTTAGACTTGTCCAACGAGCAGTACTTC. It encodes CASSLDLSNEQYF.

V gene TRBV7-9 combines with J gene TRBJ1-1; D not certain. Per germline, CDR1 SEHNR and CDR2 FQNEAQ (reference sequence). The CDR3 runs to 11 residues. The germline V and J ends were trimmed by 9 bases and 10 bases, with 15 bases remaining between them. CDR3 loop: CASWEGLVAFF. In nucleotides, the CDR3 is TGTGCCAGTTGGGAAGGGCTTGTAGCTTTCTTT.

The genes are TRBV5-1 and TRBJ2-6; D call uncertain. Trimming left V 0 bases short and J 2 bases short, with 3 bases between. Germline V gene lookup returns CDR1 SGHRS and CDR2 YFSETQ. This CDR3 has 14 amino acids. The CDR3 region has the DNA TGCGCCAGCAGCTTGGCCCCTGGGGCCAACGTCCTGACTTTC. It yields the protein CASSLAPGANVLTF.

The genes are TRBV10-3 and TRBJ2-1; D assignment may be TRBD1 or TRBD2 (5 bases each). V was pared by 5 bases and J by 12 bases, with 14 bases between. The CDR3 runs to 12 residues. In germline, CDR1 is ENHRY, CDR2 SYGVKD. CDR3 amino acids: CAISRDGSWQFF. The CDR3 DNA sequence: TGTGCCATCAGTCGGGACGGGTCCTGGCAGTTCTTC.

This rearrangement joins TRBV7-9 to TRBJ1-1; D is possibly TRBD1 (5 bases). The CDR3 runs 15 residues. V was clipped by 1 base and J by 2 bases, with 11 bases between them. Germline V CDR1 and CDR2: SEHNR, FQNEAQ (reference sequence). Written as DNA, the CDR3 is TGTGCCAGCAGCTTAGTCGTACAGGTCAACACTGAAGCTTTCTTT. It is translated as CASSLVVQVNTEAFF.

The chain uses TRBV5-1 and TRBJ1-5, with D unclear. Germline V gene data show CDR1 as SGHRS and CDR2 as YFSETQ. CDR3 size: 14 residues. The V end lost 0 bases, the J end lost 3 bases, and 7 bases lay between the germline ends. The CDR3 region is CASSLGQPNQPQHF. DNA of the CDR3: TGCGCCAGCAGCTTGGGACAACCCAATCAGCCCCAGCATTTT.

The genes are TRBV19 and TRBJ1-1; unclear D gene. The ends were cut back, 5 bases at V and 1 base at J, with 11 bases in the middle. The CDR3 runs to 14 residues. The germline gives CDR1 LNHDA, CDR2 SQIVND (reference sequence). CDR3 region: CASSRGFGNTEAFF. The CDR3 DNA sequence: TGTGCCAGTAGTCGAGGGTTCGGGAACACTGAAGCTTTCTTT.

The J gene is TRBJ2-6, the V gene TRBV2, with TRBD2 matching 14 bases. The CDR3 consists of 17 residues. V was clipped by 5 bases and J by 2 bases; unmatched bases: 2. Germline V lookup: CDR1 SNHLY, CDR2 FYNNEI. This CDR3 reads CASSRLAGGTGANVLTF. In DNA form, the CDR3 reads TGTGCCAGCAGTAGACTAGCGGGGGGGACTGGGGCCAACGTCCTGACTTTC.

The chain recombines TRBV27 with TRBJ2-2, with 10 bases lining up with TRBD2. Germline V gene sequence: CDR1 MNHEY, CDR2 SMNVEV (reference sequence). CDR3 length equals 15 residues. Trimming took 3 bases from V and 8 from J; bases not matched to a gene: 6. CDR3 nucleotide sequence: TGTGCCAGCAGTTTGGCTAGCGGGAGCGGGGGGGAGCTGTTTTTT. Residues: CASSLASGSGGELFF.

By frequency in the sample, this clone is hyperexpanded (1% or more). This specimen includes other DNA sequences encoding the same CDR3. This CDR3 is CASSLEAVNTEAFF. CDR3 DNA: TGTGCCAGCAGCTTAGAGGCTGTGAACACTGAAGCTTTCTTT. V and J are TRBV7-6 and TRBJ1-1; D ambiguous. The CDR3 sequence is 14 residues long. The germline V and J ends were trimmed by 1 base and 0 bases, with 6 bases remaining between them. In germline, CDR1 is SGHVS, CDR2 FNYEAQ.